This paragraph reports one T cell receptor beta chain. These data belong to a study of blood T cell repertoires in COVID-19. Across the whole study: The United States, Italy and Spain provided the acute and convalescent COVID-19 samples.

Original data processing: Quantification of nucleated cells was approximated via reference gene primer amplification. The data were produced by immunoSEQ multiplex PCR, yet TCRdb's version contains in-frame clones alone and is incomplete. The V and J calls and clone size were taken over from that table, and D and trimming were inferred from the DNA. The table has about 51,000 clones, 70% to 90% seen once; the top ten hold about 1.2%. CDR1 is LNHDA and CDR2 is SQIVND in the germline V gene (reference sequence). J gave up 7 bases and V 2 bases, and 15 bases lay outside the gene matches. The CDR3 totals 18 residues.

Material for sequencing was peripheral blood. The sequence was obtained from a man aged 55 to 69 with acute or convalescent COVID-19. The V call is TRBV19, the J call TRBJ1-4, with 8 bases that match TRBD1. CDR3 loop: CASSIRAWNQGASEKLFF. The DNA for the CDR3 is TGTGCCAGTAGTATACGGGCCTGGAATCAGGGGGCTAGTGAAAAACTGTTTTTT.